This T cell receptor beta chain was sequenced during a study of blood T cell repertoires in COVID-19. Study as a whole: Donors in the United States, Italy and Spain gave samples during acute or convalescent COVID-19. From T cells, B-cell-depleted T cells, or PBMCs came the material, which was cDNA or gDNA.

In the original processing: Using reference gene primer amplification, nucleated cell counts were estimated. Profiling relied on immunoSEQ multiplex PCR, and the TCRdb table lists in-frame clones only, not all of them. V, J and clone size derive from that table, while D and trimming were established from the DNA sequence. The sample has approximately 30,000 clones, around 90% seen once. This clone has a single count. The CDR3 is 17 amino acids. V lost 4 bases, J lost 2 bases, and 12 bases stayed unmatched. Germline-derived CDR1 and CDR2 are LGHNA and YNFKEQ. The V call is TRBV4-2, the J call TRBJ1-1, with 8 nucleotides matching TRBD1. The sequence was obtained from a woman between 35 and 50 years old with active or convalescent COVID-19. Sequencing was carried out using peripheral blood. The CDR3 region is CASSPRTGQITNTEAFF. The CDR3, as DNA: TGTGCCAGCAGCCCGAGGACAGGGCAAATTACCAACACTGAAGCTTTCTTT.